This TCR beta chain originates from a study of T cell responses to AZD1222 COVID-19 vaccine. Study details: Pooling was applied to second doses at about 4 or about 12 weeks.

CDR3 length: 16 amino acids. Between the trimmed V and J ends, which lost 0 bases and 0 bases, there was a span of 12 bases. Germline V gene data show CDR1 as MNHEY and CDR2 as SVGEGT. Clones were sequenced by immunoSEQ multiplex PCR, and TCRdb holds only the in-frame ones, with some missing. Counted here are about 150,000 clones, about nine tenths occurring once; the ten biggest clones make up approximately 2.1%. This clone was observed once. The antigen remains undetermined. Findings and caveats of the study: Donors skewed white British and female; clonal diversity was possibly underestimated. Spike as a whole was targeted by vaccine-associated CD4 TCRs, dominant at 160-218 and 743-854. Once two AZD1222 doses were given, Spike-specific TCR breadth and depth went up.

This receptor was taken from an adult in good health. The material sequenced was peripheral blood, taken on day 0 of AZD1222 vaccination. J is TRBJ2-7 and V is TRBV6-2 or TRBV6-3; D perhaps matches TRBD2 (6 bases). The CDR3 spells CASSYSLAKLSYEQYF. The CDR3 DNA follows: TGTGCCAGCAGTTACTCTCTAGCGAAGCTCTCCTACGAGCAGTACTTC.